This TCR beta chain appears in the sequencing data of a study of blood T cell repertoires in COVID-19. Study details: There were acute and convalescent COVID-19 samples, and they came from the United States, Italy and Spain. PBMCs, B-cell-depleted T cells, or T cells were the source of the cDNA or gDNA that made up the material.

Per the study methods: Amplified reference gene primers provided the basis for estimating nucleated cell counts. The method was immunoSEQ multiplex PCR; TCRdb's version includes in-frame clones alone and lacks a portion of them. V and J calls and clone size are those listed in that table; D and trimming were worked out from the DNA. The table shows around 150,000 clones, with approximately 88% occurring only once. In germline, CDR1 is LGHNA, CDR2 YSLEER. CDR3 size: 15 residues. V lost 4 bases to trimming and J lost 9 bases, with 18 bases between them. This sequence originates from an older woman who had recovered from COVID-19. The V call is TRBV4-3, the J call TRBJ1-4, with D unresolved. Material: peripheral blood. CDR3 coding DNA: TGCGCCAGCAGCCCCTCCGGGGAGAATTTCCAAAAACTGTTTTTT. It translates to CASSPSGENFQKLFF.